Below, one T cell receptor beta chain is given with its context. Its target is unknown. The CDR3 consists of 14 residues. Germline V gene sequence: CDR1 MDHEN, CDR2 SYDVKM. The V segment lost 10 bases and the J segment 2 bases; nucleotides outside the gene matches: 9. The data belong to a study of T cell responses to AZD1222 COVID-19 vaccine. Study context: Second-dose recipients at about 4 or about 12 weeks were treated as one pooled group.

Study observations and caveats: Clonal diversity was possibly underestimated, and the donors were mostly white British, with more females.

Generated by immunoSEQ multiplex PCR, the TCRdb table keeps only in-frame clones and is missing some. Seen here are 95,000 to 150,000 clones, roughly 90% observed once, and the top ten hold about 1.1%. Material: peripheral blood, obtained on day 0 of AZD1222 vaccination. J is TRBJ2-7 and V is TRBV28, with TRBD1 matching over 9 bases. The clonotype originates from an adult in good health. CDR3 loop: CAIETGTGTYEQYF. Here the CDR3 DNA reads TGTGCCATCGAAACCGGGACAGGGACCTACGAGCAGTACTTC. The full variable domain, completed using reference TRBV28 and TRBJ2-7, is DVKVTQSSRYLVKRTGEKVFLECVQDMDHENMFWYRQDPGLGLRLIYFSYDVKMKEKGDIPEGYSVSREKKERFSLILESASTNQTSMYLCAIETGTGTYEQYFGPGTRLTVT.